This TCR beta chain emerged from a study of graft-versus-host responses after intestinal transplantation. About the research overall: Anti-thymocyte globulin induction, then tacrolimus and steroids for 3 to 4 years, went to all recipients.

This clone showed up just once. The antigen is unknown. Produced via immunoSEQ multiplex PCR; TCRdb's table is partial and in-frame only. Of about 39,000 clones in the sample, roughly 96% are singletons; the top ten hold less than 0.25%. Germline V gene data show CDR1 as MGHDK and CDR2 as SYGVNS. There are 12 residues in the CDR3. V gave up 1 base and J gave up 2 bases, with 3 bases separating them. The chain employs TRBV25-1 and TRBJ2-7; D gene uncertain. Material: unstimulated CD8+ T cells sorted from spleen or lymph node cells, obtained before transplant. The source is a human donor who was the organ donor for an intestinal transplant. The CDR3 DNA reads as TGTGCCAGCAGTGAATCCCCCTACGAGCAGTACTTC. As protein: CASSESPYEQYF.